This entry lists 2 T cell receptor beta chains sequenced from one sample in a study of Tregs in tolerant kidney transplant recipients. Repertoires were generated with immunoSEQ multiplex PCR, while TCRdb's copy carries only in-frame clones and drops some. This sample contains 25,000 to 35,000 clones. Related graft donors supplied nonmyeloablative bone marrow transplants, and mixed chimerism was transient. Specimen: CD4+ T cells from blood (PBMCs), collected 24 months after the transplant. These receptors all come from a human patient who received a combined kidney and bone marrow transplant. Certain T cells may be donor cells from the graft.

With respect to this clone: The read falls 3 residues short of the CDR3 end, and the missing part is taken from the germline J gene. The chain uses TRBV2 and TRBJ1-1; D is perhaps TRBD1 (5 bases). With 7 bases removed from V and 5 bases from J, the gap between germline ends came to 8 bases. CDR3 length equals 11 residues. CDR1 and CDR2 (germline): SNHLY, FYNNEI. The covered CDR3 bases are TGTGCCAGCAACGGGGGTACTGAA. It encodes CASNGGTE. The full CDR3 reads CASNGGTEAFF.

Regarding this clone: The sequence runs out 3 residues before the end of the CDR3; the remainder is reconstructed from the germline J gene. The V call is TRBV20-1, the J call TRBJ2-1; D not certain. The CDR3 covers 11 residues. Trimming removed 3 bases from V and 4 bases from J, with 4 bases in between. Germline values: CDR1 DFQATT, CDR2 SNEGSKA (reference sequence). The CDR3 protein is CSASTYNEQFF. The CDR3 DNA, read in part, is TGCAGTGCTAGTACTTACAATGAG.